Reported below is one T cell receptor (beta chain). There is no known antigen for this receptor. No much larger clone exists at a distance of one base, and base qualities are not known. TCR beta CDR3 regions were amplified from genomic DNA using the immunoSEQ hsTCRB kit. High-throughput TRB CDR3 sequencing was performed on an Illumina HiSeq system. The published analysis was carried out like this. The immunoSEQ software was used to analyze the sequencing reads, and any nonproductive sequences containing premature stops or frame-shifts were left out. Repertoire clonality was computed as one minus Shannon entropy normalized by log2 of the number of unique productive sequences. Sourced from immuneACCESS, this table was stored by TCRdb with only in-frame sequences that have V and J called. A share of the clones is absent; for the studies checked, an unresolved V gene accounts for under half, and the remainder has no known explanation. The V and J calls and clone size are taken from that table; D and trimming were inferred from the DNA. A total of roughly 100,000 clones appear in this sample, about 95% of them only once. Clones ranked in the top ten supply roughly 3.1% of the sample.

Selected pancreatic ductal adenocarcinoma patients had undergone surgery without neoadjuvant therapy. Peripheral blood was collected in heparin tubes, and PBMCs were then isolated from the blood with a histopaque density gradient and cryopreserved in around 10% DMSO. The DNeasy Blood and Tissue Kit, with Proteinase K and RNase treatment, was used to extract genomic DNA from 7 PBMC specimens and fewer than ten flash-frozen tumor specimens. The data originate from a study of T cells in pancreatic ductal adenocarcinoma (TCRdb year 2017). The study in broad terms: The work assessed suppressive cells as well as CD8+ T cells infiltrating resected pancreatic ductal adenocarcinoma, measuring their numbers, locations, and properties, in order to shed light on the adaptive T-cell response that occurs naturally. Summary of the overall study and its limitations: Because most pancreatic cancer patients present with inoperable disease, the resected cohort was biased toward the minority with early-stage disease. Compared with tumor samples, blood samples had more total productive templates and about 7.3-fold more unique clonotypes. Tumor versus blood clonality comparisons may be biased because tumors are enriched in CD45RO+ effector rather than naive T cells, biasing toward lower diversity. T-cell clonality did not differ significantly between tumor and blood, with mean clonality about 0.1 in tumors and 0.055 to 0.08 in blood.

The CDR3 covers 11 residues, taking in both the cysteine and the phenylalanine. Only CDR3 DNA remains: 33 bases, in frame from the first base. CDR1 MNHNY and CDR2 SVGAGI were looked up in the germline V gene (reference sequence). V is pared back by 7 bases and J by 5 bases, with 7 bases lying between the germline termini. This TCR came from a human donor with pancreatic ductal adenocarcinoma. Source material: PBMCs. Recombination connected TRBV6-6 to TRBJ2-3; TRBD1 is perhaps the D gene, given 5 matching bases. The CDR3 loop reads CASTQGDTQYF. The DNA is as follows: TGTGCCAGCACTCAGGGAGATACGCAGTATTTT.